Shown below are 26 T cell receptor beta chains from a single sample sequenced in a study of glioma-infiltrating T cells after dendritic cell vaccination. TCRdb's copy holds only in-frame clones and misses some; the assay was immunoSEQ multiplex PCR. Of over 90,000 clones listed, around 80% are singletons. As for time point: after dendritic cell vaccination, including at tumor progression/relapse. Source: blood, taken after dendritic cell vaccination. These receptor sequences come from a human donor with glioblastoma.

The chain employs TRBV19 and TRBJ1-2, with unresolved D. This CDR3 comprises 14 residues. The V gene's germline CDR1 is LNHDA and CDR2 SQIVND (reference sequence). The V and J ends lost 3 bases and 6 bases respectively, with 14 bases between them. DNA for the CDR3: TGTGCCAGTAGTATCGGGGAGCTTTTGGATGGCTACACCTTC. It encodes CASSIGELLDGYTF.

The rearrangement joins TRBV19 to TRBJ1-2; 7 bases align to TRBD1. J gave up 7 bases and V 5 bases, and 13 bases lay outside the gene matches. CDR1 is LNHDA, CDR2 SQIVND, per germline (reference sequence). The length of the CDR3 is 15 residues. CDR3 DNA: TGTGCCAGTAGTCTGATGACAGGGCGGCTAAGTGGCTACACCTTC. Residues: CASSLMTGRLSGYTF.

This clone showed up just once. This chain links TRBV19 with TRBJ1-5, with a possible D match to TRBD1 (6 bases). The V gene lost 5 bases and the J gene lost 0 bases, with 20 bases spanning the gap. Germline V gene lookup returns CDR1 LNHDA and CDR2 SQIVND (reference sequence). The CDR3 is made up of 18 amino acids. The CDR3 here is CASSPTGRTVDSNQPQHF. The CDR3 nucleotides read TGTGCCAGTAGTCCAACCGGAAGGACAGTCGATAGCAATCAGCCCCAGCATTTT.

The V call is TRBV5-5, the J call TRBJ1-2, with 7 bases fitting TRBD1. The germline V gene has CDR1 SGHKS and CDR2 YYEKEE (reference sequence). The CDR3 is 13 residues long. With V trimmed by 4 bases and J by 4 bases, 4 bases remained unmatched. The CDR3, as DNA: TGTGCCAGCAGCCAGACAGGGACCTATGGCTACACCTTC. Amino acid sequence: CASSQTGTYGYTF.

This clone was counted between two and nine times. V gene TRBV7-8 combines with J gene TRBJ1-1; perhaps TRBD1 as D (5 bases). V lost 4 bases and J 3 bases, leaving 9 bases between the germline ends. The germline V gene has CDR1 SGHVS and CDR2 FQNEAQ. The CDR3 is 13 amino acids. The CDR3 nucleotides read TGTGCCAGCAGCTGGGGCATATACACTGAAGCTTTCTTT. Protein product: CASSWGIYTEAFF. The full variable domain, rest sourced from reference TRBV7-8 and TRBJ1-1, is GAGVSQSPRYKVAKRGQDVALRCDPISGHVSLFWYQQALGQGPEFLTYFQNEAQLDKSGLPSDRFFAERPEGSVSTLKIQRTQQEDSAVYLCASSWGIYTEAFFGQGTRLTVV.

A single count supports this clone. The chain uses TRBV5-6 and TRBJ1-2; D is perhaps TRBD1 (6 bases). The CDR3 runs to 14 residues. With 4 bases removed from V and 4 bases from J, the gap between germline ends came to 14 bases. The germline V gene has CDR1 SGHDT and CDR2 YYEEEE. The CDR3 region has the DNA TGTGCCAGCAGCGGCGGAACAGGGTTCTATGGCTACACCTTC. Translation gives CASSGGTGFYGYTF.

The CDR3 DNA is TGTGCCAGCAGTTACCTAGACAGGGGAGATACTGAAGCTTTCTTT. Protein product: CASSYLDRGDTEAFF. This chain uses TRBV6-5 with TRBJ1-1, with 8 positions matching TRBD1. Unmatched junction bases numbered 7, after V lost 2 bases and J lost 5 bases. In germline, CDR1 is MNHEY, CDR2 SVGAGI. This CDR3 contains 15 residues.

The V gene is TRBV29-1, the J gene TRBJ2-7, with 9 positions matching TRBD1. The CDR3 loop spans 13 amino acids. The V segment lost 7 bases and the J segment 6 bases; nucleotides outside the gene matches: 10. Germline loops: CDR1 SQVTM, CDR2 ANQGSEA. CDR3 in DNA: TGCAGCGCTTCCGGGACAGGGTCGGTCGAGCAGTACTTC. Protein: CSASGTGSVEQYF.

V usage is TRBV12-2 and J usage is TRBJ2-1; the table names TRBD2, a call not compared with the DNA. TRBV12-2 is designated a pseudogene. The CDR3 is made up of 16 amino acids. The CDR3 nucleotides read TGTGCAAGTCGCAACCCGGGACTTAGCTCCTACAATGAGCAGTTCTTC. Its protein product is CASRNPGLSSYNEQFF.

V and J are TRBV6-5 and TRBJ2-7, with 8 bases aligning to TRBD1. The CDR3 consists of 16 residues. The junction had 12 bases not matched to a gene; V was cut back by 3 bases and J by 5 bases. Germline V gene sequence: CDR1 MNHEY, CDR2 SVGAGI. The CDR3 region has the DNA TGTGCCAGCAGTTATAACCACAACAGGGGGAAAAACGAGCAGTACTTC. Translated, it gives CASSYNHNRGKNEQYF.

The CDR3 nucleotides are TGTGCCAGCAGCTTGCAGATGAGGAGGTTCGACGTTGAGCAGTTCTTC. Its translation is CASSLQMRRFDVEQFF. The chain joins TRBV5-4 to TRBJ2-1; D might be TRBD2 (5 bases). This CDR3 contains 16 residues. The V gene's germline CDR1 is SGHNT and CDR2 YYREEE (reference sequence). V lost 1 base, J lost 9 bases, and 20 bases lay in between.

Turning to this clone: One end of the junction does not line up with germline, which may come from a read error. The gene calls are TRBV7-4 and TRBJ1-2; 7 nucleotides line up with TRBD1. CDR1 SGHVT and CDR2 SQSDAQ come from the germline V gene. This CDR3 has 12 amino acids. CDR3 protein: CASSLGGRQGAF. The CDR3, as DNA: TGTGCCAGCAGCTTGGGGGGCCGGCAGGGGGCCTTC.

This chain connects TRBV5-1 to TRBJ1-2, with D hard to call. Trimming shortened V by 0 bases and J by 2 bases, and 8 bases separated the two germline ends. The CDR3 is made up of 14 amino acids. The germline V gene has CDR1 SGHRS and CDR2 YFSETQ. CDR3 DNA sequence: TGCGCCAGCAGCTTGGCCGGGGAGAACTATGGCTACACCTTC. Protein product: CASSLAGENYGYTF.

V usage is TRBV5-1 and J usage is TRBJ2-7; 9 bases align to TRBD1. V lost 1 base, J lost 6 bases, and 5 bases stayed unmatched. The germline CDR1 and CDR2 sequences are SGHRS and YFSETQ. There are 14 residues in the CDR3. The chain's CDR3 is CASSLPGTGTEQYF. The CDR3 bases are TGCGCCAGCAGCTTGCCCGGGACAGGGACCGAGCAGTACTTC.

The chain combines TRBV7-9 with TRBJ1-1; a possible D gene is TRBD1 (6 bases). Per germline, CDR1 SEHNR and CDR2 FQNEAQ (reference sequence). This CDR3 has 17 amino acids. Trimming shortened V by 5 bases and J by 1 base, and 20 bases separated the two germline ends. The CDR3 region has the DNA TGTGCCAGCAGCAGAACTACAGGGCCCAACTGGAACACTGAAGCTTTCTTT. This gives the protein CASSRTTGPNWNTEAFF.

This clone came up a few times. The chain employs TRBV6-1 and TRBJ2-7; 9 bases line up with TRBD1. The V gene end was trimmed by 1 base and the J gene end by 5 bases; junction bases not matched to a gene: 12. Germline V gives CDR1 MNHNS, CDR2 SASEGT. This CDR3 has 17 amino acids. The CDR3 spells CASSEVPTGTGRHEQYF. Here the CDR3 DNA reads TGTGCCAGCAGTGAAGTTCCCACCGGGACAGGGAGGCACGAGCAGTACTTC.

V usage is TRBV19 and J usage is TRBJ1-5, with TRBD1 matching 8 bases. Trimming removed 1 base from V and 7 bases from J; junction bases left unmatched: 9. The CDR3 runs to 16 residues. Germline V gene sequence: CDR1 LNHDA, CDR2 SQIVND (reference sequence). CDR3 DNA: TGTGCCAGTAGTATAGTCGGCAGGGGGCTTGGGCAGCCCCAGCATTTT. Translation: CASSIVGRGLGQPQHF.

The chain links TRBV28 to TRBJ1-5; 10 bases match TRBD1. Germline values: CDR1 MDHEN, CDR2 SYDVKM. The V gene end was trimmed by 6 bases and the J gene end by 1 base; junction bases not matched to a gene: 12. The CDR3 is 18 amino acids. The CDR3, as DNA: TGTGCCAGCAGGGACCGACAGGGGGCGGGGGGGAGCAATCAGCCCCAGCATTTT. Encoded protein: CASRDRQGAGGSNQPQHF.

The V gene is TRBV9, the J gene TRBJ1-3; no reliable D call. V was shortened by 4 bases and J by 0 bases, with 14 bases between the two germline ends. The CDR3 consists of 16 residues. Germline CDR1 reads SGDLS; CDR2 reads YYNGEE. CDR3 sequence reads: CASSPGGLLSGNTIYF. CDR3 coding DNA: TGTGCCAGCAGCCCAGGCGGGCTCCTCTCTGGAAACACCATATATTTT.

This clone appeared a few times. The V and J genes are TRBV5-1 and TRBJ2-7, with 7 bases aligning to TRBD1. The V segment lost 2 bases and the J segment 6 bases; nucleotides outside the gene matches: 2. CDR3 length: 12 residues. The V gene's germline CDR1 is SGHRS and CDR2 YFSETQ. CDR3 residues: CASSFSGGEQYF. In DNA form, the CDR3 reads TGCGCCAGCAGCTTTTCAGGGGGCGAGCAGTACTTC.

V is TRBV9 and J is TRBJ1-2; D gene ambiguous. The length of the CDR3 is 14 residues. From germline, CDR1 is SGDLS and CDR2 YYNGEE. V lost 4 bases to trimming and J lost 3 bases, with 13 bases between them. CDR3 region: CASSRGVLDYGYTF. DNA of the CDR3: TGTGCCAGCAGCCGCGGGGTACTGGACTATGGCTACACCTTC.

This clone came up once. The chain carries TRBV30 and TRBJ2-3; 12 positions match TRBD2. The ends lost 5 bases at V and 7 bases at J; junction bases unmatched: 16. CDR3 length: 17 amino acids. The germline V gene has CDR1 GTSNPN and CDR2 SVGIG (reference sequence). CDR3 in DNA: TGTGCCTGGGGGGTAGAGGGGCTAGCGGGGGGGCTAAATACGCAGTATTTT. This translates into CAWGVEGLAGGLNTQYF.

This rearrangement joins TRBV5-6 to TRBJ2-7; 7 bases agree with TRBD1. The germline V gene has CDR1 SGHDT and CDR2 YYEEEE. The CDR3 is 13 residues long. V was pared by 3 bases and J by 4 bases, with 4 bases of the junction left unmatched. CDR3 sequence reads: CASSWGTVYEQYF. The DNA of the CDR3 is TGTGCCAGCAGCTGGGGGACAGTTTACGAGCAGTACTTC.

This clone was seen once. The chain couples TRBV6-1 to TRBJ2-2; TRBD2 matches at 9 bases. The CDR3 is 15 amino acids. The trim removed 6 bases at V and 4 bases at J, leaving 6 bases unmatched. The germline V gene encodes CDR1 MNHNS and CDR2 SASEGT. Here the CDR3 DNA reads TGTGCCAGCAGCGATAGCGGGAGTGTCACCGGGGAGCTGTTTTTT. Encoded protein: CASSDSGSVTGELFF.

This clone occurred once. The V and J genes are TRBV5-1 and TRBJ2-1; the D gene is possibly TRBD2 (5 bases). V was pared by 4 bases and J by 0 bases, with 14 bases between. Germline V gives CDR1 SGHRS, CDR2 YFSETQ. The CDR3 contains 16 residues. CDR3 residues: CASSPAVGASYNEQFF. CDR3 nucleotides: TGCGCCAGCAGCCCGGCCGTGGGAGCCTCCTACAATGAGCAGTTCTTC.

V is TRBV5-1 and J is TRBJ2-7; 8 bases are shared with TRBD1. The CDR3 contains 14 residues. V shed 4 bases and J 1 base; nucleotides not matched to a gene: 4. Per the germline V gene, CDR1 is SGHRS and CDR2 is YFSETQ. CDR3 residues: CASSPRTGSYEQYF. DNA of the CDR3: TGCGCCAGCAGCCCGAGGACAGGGTCCTACGAGCAGTACTTC.